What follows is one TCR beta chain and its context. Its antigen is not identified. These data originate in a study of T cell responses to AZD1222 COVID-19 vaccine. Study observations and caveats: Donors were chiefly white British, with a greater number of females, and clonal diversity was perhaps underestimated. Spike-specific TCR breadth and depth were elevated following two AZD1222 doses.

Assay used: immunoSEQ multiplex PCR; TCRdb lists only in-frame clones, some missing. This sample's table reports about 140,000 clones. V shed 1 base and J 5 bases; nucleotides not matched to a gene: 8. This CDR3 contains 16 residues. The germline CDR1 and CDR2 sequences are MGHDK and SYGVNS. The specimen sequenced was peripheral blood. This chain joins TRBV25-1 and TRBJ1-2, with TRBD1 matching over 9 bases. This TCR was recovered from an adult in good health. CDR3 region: CASSEFSGQGMYGYTF. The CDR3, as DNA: TGTGCCAGCAGTGAATTCTCGGGACAGGGAATGTATGGCTACACCTTC.